Shown below are 13 T cell receptor beta chains from a single sample sequenced in a study of glioma-infiltrating T cells. TCR alpha and beta CDR3 regions were amplified from RNA using iRepertoire nested multiplex PCR. In TCRdb, the multiplex PCR reads were re-called with MiXCR into one record per CDR3 protein. The data contain 150,000 to 200,000 distinct CDR3 sequences, about 32% of them singletons. Sequenced: glioma tissue, nonneoplastic brain tissue, or PBMCs (not recorded which). Receptor source: a human donor with low-grade glioma or glioblastoma, undergoing nonglioma brain surgery, or in good health (not recorded which).

This clonotype was counted at least ten times. The chain employs TRBV6-1 and TRBJ2-1; TRBD2 agrees at 8 bases. CDR3 length: 20 amino acids. Per germline, CDR1 MNHNS and CDR2 SASEGT. With 5 bases clipped from V and 3 bases from J, the junction kept 21 bases outside the gene matches. The CDR3 bases are TGTGCCAGCAGTTACTTACAGGGACTAGTCCTCACTTATGGCTACAATGAGCAGTTCTTC. This codes for CASSYLQGLVLTYGYNEQFF.

With respect to this clonotype: This may come from a read error, since a much larger clone is one base off. The chain uses TRBV5-4 and TRBJ2-3, with D unclear. CDR1 and CDR2 from the germline V gene are SGHNT and YYREEE (reference sequence). The CDR3 is 13 amino acids. The chain's CDR3 is CASSLDLTDKQYF. Here the CDR3 DNA reads TGTGCCAGCAGCTTGGATCTTACAGATAAGCAGTATTTT.

In regard to this clonotype: Lacking the conserved final phenylalanine or tryptophan, this CDR3 likely reflects a read error. The V gene is TRBV19, the J gene TRBJ2-7; the match to TRBD2 covers 7 bases. Looked up from germline, CDR1 is LNHDA and CDR2 is SQIVND (reference sequence). This CDR3 has 17 residues. V was clipped by 5 bases and J by 7 bases; unmatched bases: 20. As DNA, the CDR3 is TGTGCCAGTAGTTTACCTTTTATAGGACTAGACCCTCATGAGCAGTACTTA. Protein product: CASSLPFIGLDPHEQYL.

At least ten counts were recorded for this clonotype. The V call is TRBV20-1, the J call TRBJ2-1; 7 bases are a match to TRBD2. CDR1 and CDR2 from the germline V gene are DFQATT and SNEGSKA (reference sequence). The CDR3 is 14 amino acids. J was trimmed by 3 bases and V by 1 base; bases with no gene match: 3. The CDR3 spells CSARGLADYNEQFF. CDR3 nucleotide sequence: TGCAGTGCTAGAGGCCTAGCGGACTACAATGAGCAGTTCTTC.

The chain carries TRBV27 and TRBJ2-7; D possibly corresponds to TRBD1 (6 bases). This CDR3 is 14 amino acids long. CDR1 MNHEY and CDR2 SMNVEV come from the germline V gene (reference sequence). Trimming took 5 bases from V and 4 from J, leaving 15 bases between them. The CDR3 sequence is CASSHTGTSYEQYF. DNA for the CDR3: TGTGCCAGCAGTCACACCGGGACATCGTACGAGCAGTACTTC.

There are many counts of this clonotype. This CDR3 is CASSTGTSALKETQYF. The CDR3 nucleotides are TGTGCCAGCTCAACCGGGACTAGCGCCTTAAAAGAGACCCAGTACTTC. The V and J genes are TRBV18 and TRBJ2-5; 10 nucleotides align to TRBD2. With V trimmed by 5 bases and J by 3 bases, 9 bases remained unmatched. The CDR3 has 16 residues. Germline V gene data show CDR1 as KGHSH and CDR2 as LQKENI.

This clonotype was observed a few times. The chain combines TRBV5-1 with TRBJ1-5; 8 nucleotides line up with TRBD1. Germline lookup yields CDR1 SGHRS and CDR2 YFSETQ. The CDR3 sequence is 15 residues long. The ends lost 1 base at V and 3 bases at J; junction bases unmatched: 3. In DNA, the CDR3 is TGCGCCAGCAGCTTGTCGGGACAGGTCAATCAGCCCCAGCATTTT. It specifies CASSLSGQVNQPQHF.

This clonotype was recorded a few times. V and J are TRBV7-3 and TRBJ2-1; 13 positions agree with TRBD2. CDR1 is SGHTA and CDR2 is FQGTGA in the germline V gene. This CDR3 region has 18 residues. V was pared by 5 bases and J by 8 bases, with 15 bases of the junction left unmatched. The CDR3 coding sequence is TGTGCCAGCAGCCGCCGACCGACTAGCGGGAGGATTAGGTATGAGCAGTTCTTC. Amino acid sequence: CASSRRPTSGRIRYEQFF.

This clonotype was picked up many times. This sequence joins TRBV4-3 and TRBJ2-1; D is possibly TRBD2 (6 bases). The V end was cut by 1 base, the J end by 4 bases, with 11 bases between. Germline CDR1 is LGHNA and CDR2 is YSLEER. The CDR3 covers 15 residues. The CDR3: CASSQGAGTYNEQFF. CDR3 coding DNA: TGCGCCAGCAGCCAAGGCGCCGGGACTTACAATGAGCAGTTCTTC.

This clonotype was observed a few times. The rearrangement joins TRBV19 to TRBJ1-1; weak D call: TRBD1 (5 bases). The ends were cut back, 5 bases at V and 5 bases at J, with 15 bases in the middle. The CDR3 has 14 residues. The V gene's germline CDR1 is LNHDA and CDR2 SQIVND (reference sequence). The DNA of the CDR3 is TGTGCCAGTAGTGCGCCCTACAAGGGGACTGAAGCTTTCTTT. Its protein product is CASSAPYKGTEAFF.

About this clonotype: The conserved final phenylalanine or tryptophan is absent from the CDR3, which likely points to a read error. This chain connects TRBV7-2 to TRBJ2-1; D is ambiguous. Germline CDR1 and CDR2: SGHTA and FQGNSA. The CDR3 consists of 17 residues. The CDR3 loop is CASSEAQQLISYNEQFL. As DNA, the CDR3 is TGTGCCAGCAGTGAAGCCCAACAGCTGATCTCCTATAATGAGCAGTTCCTC.

Regarding this clonotype: Germline is not matched at one junction end, which may reflect a read error. The chain recombines TRBV20-1 with TRBJ2-3; TRBD1 might be the D (6 bases). CDR1 and CDR2 from the germline V gene are DFQATT and SNEGSKA (reference sequence). This CDR3 spans 15 amino acids. The chain's CDR3 is CSSRGPVQGTDTQYF. CDR3 coding DNA: TGCAGTTCTAGAGGACCGGTACAGGGAACAGATACGCAGTATTTT.

This rearrangement joins TRBV19 to TRBJ2-1; 11 bases fit TRBD2. This CDR3 contains 16 residues. In germline, CDR1 is LNHDA, CDR2 SQIVND (reference sequence). With V trimmed by 1 base and J by 11 bases, 10 bases remained unmatched. CDR3 sequence: CASSIALAGGRSQQFF. The CDR3 region has the DNA TGTGCCAGTAGTATAGCGCTAGCGGGAGGTCGTTCGCAGCAGTTCTTC.